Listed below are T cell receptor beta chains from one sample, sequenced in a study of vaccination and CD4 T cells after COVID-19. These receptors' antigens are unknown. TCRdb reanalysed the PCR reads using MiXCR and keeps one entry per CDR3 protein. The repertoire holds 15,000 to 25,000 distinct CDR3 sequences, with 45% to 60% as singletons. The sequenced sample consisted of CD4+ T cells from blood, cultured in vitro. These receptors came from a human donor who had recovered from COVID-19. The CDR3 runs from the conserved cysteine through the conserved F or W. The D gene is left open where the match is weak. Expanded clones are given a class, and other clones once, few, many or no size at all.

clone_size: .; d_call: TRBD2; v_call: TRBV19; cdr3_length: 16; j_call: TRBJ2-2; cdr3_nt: TGTGCCAGTAGTATAGGACTAGCGGGAGTCACCGGGGAGCTGTTTTTT; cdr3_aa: CASSIGLAGVTGELFF
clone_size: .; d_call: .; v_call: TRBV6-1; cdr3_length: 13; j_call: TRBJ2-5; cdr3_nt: TGTGCCAGCAGTGTCGAGGGGTTCGGGACCCAGTACTTC; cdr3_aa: CASSVEGFGTQYF
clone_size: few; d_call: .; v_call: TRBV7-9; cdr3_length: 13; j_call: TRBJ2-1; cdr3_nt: TGTGCCAGCAGCTTGGGAGCGGACAATGAGCAGTTCTTC; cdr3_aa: CASSLGADNEQFF
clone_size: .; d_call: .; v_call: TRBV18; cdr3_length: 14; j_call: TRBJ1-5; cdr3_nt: TGTGCCAGCTCACCGGGCAGGACAAATCAGCCCCAGCATTTT; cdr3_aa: CASSPGRTNQPQHF
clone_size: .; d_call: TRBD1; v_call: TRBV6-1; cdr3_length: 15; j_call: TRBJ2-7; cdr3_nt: TGTGCCAGCAGCCGTTGGGGGACAGGGCTTTACGAGCAGTACTTC; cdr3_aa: CASSRWGTGLYEQYF
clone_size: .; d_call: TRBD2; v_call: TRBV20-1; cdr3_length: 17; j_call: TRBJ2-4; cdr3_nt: TGCAGTGCTAGAGTAGGGGATAATAGCGGGAATCTTGACATTCAGTACTTC; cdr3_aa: CSARVGDNSGNLDIQYF
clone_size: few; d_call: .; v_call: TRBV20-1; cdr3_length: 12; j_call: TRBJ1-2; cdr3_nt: TGCAGTGCTAGAGTAATGGCAGAAGGCTACACCTTC; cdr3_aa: CSARVMAEGYTF
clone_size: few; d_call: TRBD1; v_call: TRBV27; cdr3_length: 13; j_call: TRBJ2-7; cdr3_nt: TGTGCCAGCAGTTCACAGGGGCCCTACGAGCAGTACTTC; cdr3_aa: CASSSQGPYEQYF
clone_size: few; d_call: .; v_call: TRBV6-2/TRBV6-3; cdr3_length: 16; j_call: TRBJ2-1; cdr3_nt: TGTGCCAGCAGCTTCCGTAAGAGGGGTAAGGACAATGAGCAGTTCTTC; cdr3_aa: CASSFRKRGKDNEQFF
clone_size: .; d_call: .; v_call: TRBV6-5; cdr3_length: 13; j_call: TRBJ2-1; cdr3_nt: TGTGCCAGCAGTTACACCCAGTACAATGAGCAGTTCTTC; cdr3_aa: CASSYTQYNEQFF
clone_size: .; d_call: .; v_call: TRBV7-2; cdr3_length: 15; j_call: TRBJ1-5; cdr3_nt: TGTGCCAGCAGCTTAGTCGGTCGGAACAATCAGCCCCAGCATTTT; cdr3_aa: CASSLVGRNNQPQHF
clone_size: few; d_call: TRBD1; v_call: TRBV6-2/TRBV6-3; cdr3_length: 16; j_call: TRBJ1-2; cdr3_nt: TGTGCCACCAAAACCACTCCGGAAAAGGGGGCTGGTGGCTACACCTTC; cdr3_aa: CATKTTPEKGAGGYTF
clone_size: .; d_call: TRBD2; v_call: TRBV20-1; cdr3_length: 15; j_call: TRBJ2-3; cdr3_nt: TGCAGTGCTAGCCAGTTAGCGGGAGGGCCGGATACGCAGTATTTT; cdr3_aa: CSASQLAGGPDTQYF
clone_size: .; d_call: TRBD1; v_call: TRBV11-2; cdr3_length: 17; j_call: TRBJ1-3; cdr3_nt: TGTGCCAGCAGCTCTAAGACAGGGCGCTTCTCTGGAAACACCATATATTTT; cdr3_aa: CASSSKTGRFSGNTIYF
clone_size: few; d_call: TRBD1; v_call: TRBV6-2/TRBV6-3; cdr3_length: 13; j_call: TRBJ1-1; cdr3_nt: TGTGCCAGCAGCTCGGGACAGGGCGCTGAAGCTTTCTTT; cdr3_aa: CASSSGQGAEAFF
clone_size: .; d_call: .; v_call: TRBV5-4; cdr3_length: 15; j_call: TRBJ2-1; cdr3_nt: TGTGCCAGCAGCTTAGGGGGGAGTATCGGCGCGGAGCAGTTCTTC; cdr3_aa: CASSLGGSIGAEQFF
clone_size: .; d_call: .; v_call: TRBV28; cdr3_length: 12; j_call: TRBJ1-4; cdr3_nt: TGTGCCAGCACCTCGGGTGCAGAAAAACTGTTTTTT; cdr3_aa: CASTSGAEKLFF
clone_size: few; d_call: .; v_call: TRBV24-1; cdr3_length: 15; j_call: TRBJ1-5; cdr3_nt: TGTGCCACCAGTGATTCCGGACGGAACAATCAGCCCCAGCATTTT; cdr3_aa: CATSDSGRNNQPQHF
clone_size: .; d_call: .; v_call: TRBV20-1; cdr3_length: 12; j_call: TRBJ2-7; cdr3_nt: TGCAGTGCTCAAGGGGGGGACTTGGAGCAGTACTTC; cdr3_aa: CSAQGGDLEQYF
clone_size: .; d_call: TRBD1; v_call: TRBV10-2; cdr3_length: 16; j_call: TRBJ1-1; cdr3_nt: TGCGCCACCCAGAGGGGACAGGCGGTTACGAACACTGAAGCTTTCTTT; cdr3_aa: CATQRGQAVTNTEAFF